This entry lists 27 T cell receptor beta chains sequenced from one sample in a study of cytomegalovirus exposure and HLA in healthy donors. Sequencing used immunoSEQ multiplex PCR; TCRdb keeps in-frame clones, though not all of them. Seen here are 60,000 to 75,000 clones, approximately 96% observed once, and the top ten hold approximately 0.94%. The specimen was PBMCs. These receptors all come from a young man in good health and CMV-seronegative.

This sequence joins TRBV4-1 and TRBJ2-7; maybe TRBD1 (6 bases). The V end was cut by 0 bases, the J end by 5 bases, with 26 bases between. The CDR3 covers 19 residues. Per the germline V gene, CDR1 is MGHRA and CDR2 is YSYEKL. CDR3 amino acids: CASSQDGITTGIPSDEQYF. The DNA for the CDR3 is TGCGCCAGCAGCCAAGATGGGATTACTACAGGGATTCCCTCGGACGAGCAGTACTTC.

The V and J genes are TRBV28 and TRBJ2-5, with 8 bases aligning to TRBD2. The CDR3 is 15 amino acids. Germline V CDR1 and CDR2: MDHEN, SYDVKM. The junction had 3 bases not matched to a gene; V was cut back by 3 bases and J by 0 bases. DNA of the CDR3: TGTGCCAGCAGTTTGCCAGCGGGAGACCAAGAGACCCAGTACTTC. It yields the protein CASSLPAGDQETQYF.

The chain employs TRBV10-3 and TRBJ2-7, with TRBD2 matching 7 bases. Trimming cost V 3 bases and J 5 bases; bases outside gene matches: 10. Per germline, CDR1 ENHRY and CDR2 SYGVKD. The CDR3 is 15 residues long. CDR3 nucleotide sequence: TGTGCCATCAGTGACCCCGTACTGGGGGGGAACGAGCAGTACTTC. Amino acid sequence: CAISDPVLGGNEQYF.

The chain is built from TRBV28 and TRBJ1-1; no clear D. The CDR3 totals 14 residues. Germline V gives CDR1 MDHEN, CDR2 SYDVKM. V lost 5 bases to trimming and J lost 1 base, with 11 bases between them. CDR3 sequence: CASSPSGGNTEAFF. DNA of the CDR3: TGTGCCAGCAGTCCCTCGGGAGGGAACACTGAAGCTTTCTTT.

Written as DNA, the CDR3 is TGTGCCAGCAGCCCGGGACTAGCGGGCCGGCAGTATTTT. This gives the protein CASSPGLAGRQYF. This chain links TRBV11-2 with TRBJ2-3; 12 nucleotides align to TRBD2. V lost 5 bases to trimming and J lost 11 bases; unmatched junction nucleotides: 5. CDR3 size: 13 residues. Germline V gives CDR1 SGHAT, CDR2 FQNNGV.

The chain links TRBV19 to TRBJ2-1; the D is unclear. The CDR3 spans 13 residues. V dropped 3 bases and J dropped 9 bases, with 12 bases sitting between them. Germline V gene lookup returns CDR1 LNHDA and CDR2 SQIVND (reference sequence). The CDR3 loop is CASSIGRPGEQFF. CDR3 bases: TGTGCCAGTAGTATTGGCCGCCCGGGTGAGCAGTTCTTC.

This chain links TRBV5-1 with TRBJ1-2; the D gene is possibly TRBD1 (5 bases). Trimming removed 4 bases at V and 2 bases at J, with 15 bases between. The germline gives CDR1 SGHRS, CDR2 YFSETQ. The CDR3 contains 15 residues. CDR3 protein: CASSPPGGVNYGYTF. The CDR3 bases are TGCGCCAGCAGCCCCCCCGGAGGGGTCAACTATGGCTACACCTTC.

The rearrangement joins TRBV7-2 to TRBJ2-7, with TRBD2 as a possible D gene (5 bases). V was shortened by 5 bases and J by 2 bases, with 10 bases between the two germline ends. Germline V gene data show CDR1 as SGHTA and CDR2 as FQGNSA. The CDR3 contains 13 residues. The CDR3 loop is CASSREGTYEQYF. CDR3 DNA sequence: TGTGCCAGCAGCCGCGAGGGCACCTACGAGCAGTACTTC. Full variable domain (rest looked up from reference TRBV7-2 and TRBJ2-7): GAGVSQSPSNKVTEKGKDVELRCDPISGHTALYWYRQSLGQGLEFLIYFQGNSAPDKSGLPSDRFSAERTGGSVSTLTIQRTQQEDSAVYLCASSREGTYEQYFGPGTRLTVT.

The chain couples TRBV28 to TRBJ1-2, with 10 bases lining up with TRBD1. CDR3 size: 13 residues. The germline gives CDR1 MDHEN, CDR2 SYDVKM. The ends lost 5 bases at V and 7 bases at J; junction bases unmatched: 4. The CDR3: CASSGGTGVGYTF. Here the CDR3 DNA reads TGTGCCAGCAGTGGGGGGACAGGGGTTGGCTACACCTTC.

This clone was picked up a small number of times. CDR3 region: CAWSVASGSELFF. CDR3 sequence (DNA): TGTGCCTGGAGTGTGGCTAGCGGGAGTGAGCTGTTTTTT. The chain is built from TRBV30 and TRBJ2-2; 10 bases map to TRBD2. This CDR3 is built from 13 residues. J was trimmed by 11 bases and V by 0 bases; bases with no gene match: 3. CDR1 and CDR2 from the germline V gene are GTSNPN and SVGIG (reference sequence).

V usage is TRBV2 and J usage is TRBJ2-1; the match to TRBD2 covers 8 bases. V gave up 7 bases and J gave up 3 bases; unmatched junction bases: 5. Germline lookup yields CDR1 SNHLY and CDR2 FYNNEI. The CDR3 consists of 14 residues. The CDR3 is CASIWTSIYNEQFF. In nucleotides, the CDR3 is TGTGCCAGCATTTGGACTAGCATCTACAATGAGCAGTTCTTC.

The table lists this clone with a few counts. The gene calls are TRBV19 and TRBJ2-1; a possible D gene is TRBD2 (5 bases). V gave up 9 bases and J gave up 7 bases, with 16 bases separating them. Germline values: CDR1 LNHDA, CDR2 SQIVND (reference sequence). The CDR3 is made up of 13 amino acids. CDR3 coding DNA: TGTGCCAGCGGTCGAGGGCCGGGGAATGAGCAGTTCTTC. This translates into CASGRGPGNEQFF. The whole variable domain, remainder taken from reference TRBV19 and TRBJ2-1, is DGGITQSPKYLFRKEGQNVTLSCEQNLNHDAMYWYRQDPGQGLRLIYYSQIVNDFQKGDIAEGYSVSREKKESFPLTVTSAQKNPTAFYLCASGRGPGNEQFFGPGTRLTVL.

The rearrangement joins TRBV28 to TRBJ1-2; the match to TRBD1 covers 10 bases. CDR1 MDHEN and CDR2 SYDVKM come from the germline V gene. This CDR3 has 17 amino acids. V shed 6 bases, J shed 3 bases, and the junction held 13 bases outside the gene matches. As DNA, the CDR3 is TGTGCCAGCAGCGACCGGGACAGGGGAGTAGGGGACTATGGCTACACCTTC. As protein: CASSDRDRGVGDYGYTF.

The chain has TRBV4-1 and TRBJ2-3, with 7 bases that match TRBD2. This CDR3 contains 15 residues. Trimming at V came to 5 bases and at J to 0 bases, leaving 5 bases not matched to a gene. The V gene's germline CDR1 is MGHRA and CDR2 YSYEKL. The CDR3 is CASSSSGASTDTQYF. DNA of the CDR3: TGCGCCAGCAGCTCAAGCGGGGCAAGCACAGATACGCAGTATTTT.

The rearrangement joins TRBV18 to TRBJ1-2, with a tentative D call TRBD1 (5 bases). The CDR3 sequence is 14 residues long. With 3 bases removed from V and 4 bases from J, the gap between germline ends came to 12 bases. Germline V CDR1 and CDR2: KGHSH, LQKENI. DNA of the CDR3: TGTGCCAGCTCACCCAACGGGGGTTCCTATGGCTACACCTTC. It yields the protein CASSPNGGSYGYTF.

This chain links TRBV28 with TRBJ2-5; maybe TRBD1 (7 bases). In germline, CDR1 is MDHEN, CDR2 SYDVKM. V gave up 5 bases and J gave up 5 bases, with 18 bases separating them. The CDR3 has 15 residues. CDR3 bases: TGTGCCAGCAGTATACCAGGGGGGACTTACGAGACCCAGTACTTC. The encoded protein is CASSIPGGTYETQYF.

The CDR3 loop reads CASSSPGQGEIDTQYF. The CDR3 DNA follows: TGTGCCAGCAGTTCCCCGGGACAGGGGGAAATAGATACGCAGTATTTT. The chain joins TRBV28 to TRBJ2-3, with 11 bases fitting TRBD1. This CDR3 has 16 residues. The V and J ends lost 4 bases and 5 bases, in that order; junction bases with no gene match: 8. Per germline, CDR1 MDHEN and CDR2 SYDVKM.

J is TRBJ1-4 and V is TRBV11-2, with 9 bases fitting TRBD1. Germline values: CDR1 SGHAT, CDR2 FQNNGV. V shed 2 bases and J 8 bases; nucleotides not matched to a gene: 6. The CDR3 consists of 15 residues. The CDR3 sequence is CASSLRDREGEKLFF. The CDR3 nucleotides are TGTGCCAGCAGCTTAAGGGACAGGGAGGGAGAAAAACTGTTTTTT.

This clone was picked up one time. CDR3 sequence: CASSLWGQGVTEAFF. As DNA, the CDR3 is TGTGCCAGCAGTTTATGGGGACAGGGAGTAACTGAAGCTTTCTTT. V usage is TRBV27 and J usage is TRBJ1-1; 9 bases match TRBD1. There are 15 residues in the CDR3. J was trimmed by 5 bases and V by 1 base; bases with no gene match: 5. Germline values: CDR1 MNHEY, CDR2 SMNVEV (reference sequence).

Comments on this clone: The sample holds other DNA sequences that translate to the same CDR3. This chain uses TRBV2 with TRBJ2-5; 8 bases match TRBD2. V dropped 7 bases and J dropped 1; count of bases not matched to a gene: 5. This CDR3 is 14 amino acids long. Germline V CDR1 and CDR2: SNHLY, FYNNEI. The CDR3 sequence is CASTSLAGQETQYF. CDR3 nucleotide sequence: TGTGCCAGCACTAGCCTAGCGGGCCAAGAGACCCAGTACTTC.

The J gene is TRBJ2-1, the V gene TRBV10-2, with 9 bases matching TRBD2. The germline V gene encodes CDR1 WSHSY and CDR2 SAAADI. This CDR3 has 16 amino acids. V was clipped by 8 bases and J by 5 bases; unmatched bases: 13. The CDR3 DNA reads TGCGCCAGCGGAGATAGCGGGAGAGGTGGGGACAATGAGCAGTTCTTC. The encoded protein is CASGDSGRGGDNEQFF.

The rearrangement links TRBV27 to TRBJ2-7; TRBD2 matches 9 bases. Germline V lookup: CDR1 MNHEY, CDR2 SMNVEV (reference sequence). V dropped 0 bases and J dropped 4; count of bases not matched to a gene: 19. The CDR3 sequence is 20 residues long. CDR3 DNA sequence: TGTGCCAGCAGTTTATCATCCCGGCTGGTAGCGGGAGATTTATCATACGAGCAGTACTTC. This sequence encodes CASSLSSRLVAGDLSYEQYF.

The chain recombines TRBV28 with TRBJ2-3, with 8 bases that match TRBD1. CDR1 is MDHEN, CDR2 SYDVKM, per germline. Unmatched junction bases numbered 4, after V lost 10 bases and J lost 1 base. The CDR3 extends over 13 amino acids. This chain's CDR3 is CANSGGGTDTQYF. In nucleotides, the CDR3 is TGTGCCAATTCAGGGGGCGGCACAGATACGCAGTATTTT.

This chain links TRBV27 with TRBJ1-4, with TRBD1 matching 9 bases. Losses at the gene ends were 7 bases for V and 7 bases for J; bases not matched to a gene: 4. This CDR3 has 13 residues. The V gene's germline CDR1 is MNHEY and CDR2 SMNVEV (reference sequence). CDR3 loop: CASKRDRAEKLFF. CDR3 coding DNA: TGTGCCAGCAAACGGGACAGGGCTGAAAAACTGTTTTTT.

The J gene is TRBJ2-1, the V gene TRBV2; weak D call: TRBD1 (5 bases). The CDR3 consists of 14 residues. Germline CDR1 and CDR2: SNHLY and FYNNEI. V dropped 5 bases and J dropped 0 bases, with 8 bases sitting between them. CDR3 nucleotide sequence: TGTGCCAGCAGTTTAGACAGCTCCTACAATGAGCAGTTCTTC. It encodes CASSLDSSYNEQFF.

The chain has TRBV7-9 and TRBJ2-2; the match to TRBD2 covers 10 bases. The CDR3 totals 18 residues. V lost 3 bases to trimming and J lost 1 base; unmatched junction nucleotides: 8. CDR1 SEHNR and CDR2 FQNEAQ come from the germline V gene (reference sequence). The CDR3 DNA follows: TGTGCCAGCAGCTTTCTAGCGGGAGTGAAATGGAACACCGGGGAGCTGTTTTTT. Protein product: CASSFLAGVKWNTGELFF.

V gene TRBV6-1 combines with J gene TRBJ2-1; 10 bases match TRBD2. The CDR3 is 15 residues long. Trimming at V came to 1 base and at J to 10 bases, leaving 7 bases not matched to a gene. Germline-derived CDR1 and CDR2 are MNHNS and SASEGT. As DNA, the CDR3 is TGTGCCAGCAGTGAAGAAGCGGGAGGGCCGGACGAGCAGTTCTTC. Translation gives CASSEEAGGPDEQFF.